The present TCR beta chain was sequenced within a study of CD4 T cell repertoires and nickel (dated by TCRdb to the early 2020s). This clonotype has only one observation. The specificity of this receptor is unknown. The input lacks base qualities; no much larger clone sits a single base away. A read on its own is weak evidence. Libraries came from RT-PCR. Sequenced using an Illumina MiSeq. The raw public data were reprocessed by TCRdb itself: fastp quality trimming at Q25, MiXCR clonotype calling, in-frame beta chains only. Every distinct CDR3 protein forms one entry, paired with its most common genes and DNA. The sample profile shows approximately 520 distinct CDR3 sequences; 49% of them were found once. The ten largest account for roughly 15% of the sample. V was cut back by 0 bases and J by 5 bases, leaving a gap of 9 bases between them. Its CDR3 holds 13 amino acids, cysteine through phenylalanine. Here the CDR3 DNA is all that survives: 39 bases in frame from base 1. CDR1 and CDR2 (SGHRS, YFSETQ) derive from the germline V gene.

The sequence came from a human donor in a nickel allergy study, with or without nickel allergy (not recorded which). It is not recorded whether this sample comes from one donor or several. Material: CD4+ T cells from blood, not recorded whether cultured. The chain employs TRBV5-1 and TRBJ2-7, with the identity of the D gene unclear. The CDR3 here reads CASSLGTSHEQYF. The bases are TGCGCCAGCAGCTTGGGGACGTCACACGAGCAGTACTTC.